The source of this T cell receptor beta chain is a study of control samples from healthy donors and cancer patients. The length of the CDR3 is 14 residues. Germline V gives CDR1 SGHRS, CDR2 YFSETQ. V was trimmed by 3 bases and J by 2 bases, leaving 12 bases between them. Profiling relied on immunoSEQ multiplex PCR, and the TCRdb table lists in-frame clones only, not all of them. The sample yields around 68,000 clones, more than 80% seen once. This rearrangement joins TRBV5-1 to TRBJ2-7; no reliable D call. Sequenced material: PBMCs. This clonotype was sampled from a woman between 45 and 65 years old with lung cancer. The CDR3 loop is CASSSEDPTYEQYF. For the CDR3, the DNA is TGCGCCAGCAGCTCCGAGGACCCCACCTACGAGCAGTACTTC. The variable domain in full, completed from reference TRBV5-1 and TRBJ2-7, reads KAGVTQTPRYLIKTRGQQVTLSCSPISGHRSVSWYQQTPGQGLQFLFEYFSETQRNKGNFPGRFSGRQFSNSRSEMNVSTLELGDSALYLCASSSEDPTYEQYFGPGTRLTVT.